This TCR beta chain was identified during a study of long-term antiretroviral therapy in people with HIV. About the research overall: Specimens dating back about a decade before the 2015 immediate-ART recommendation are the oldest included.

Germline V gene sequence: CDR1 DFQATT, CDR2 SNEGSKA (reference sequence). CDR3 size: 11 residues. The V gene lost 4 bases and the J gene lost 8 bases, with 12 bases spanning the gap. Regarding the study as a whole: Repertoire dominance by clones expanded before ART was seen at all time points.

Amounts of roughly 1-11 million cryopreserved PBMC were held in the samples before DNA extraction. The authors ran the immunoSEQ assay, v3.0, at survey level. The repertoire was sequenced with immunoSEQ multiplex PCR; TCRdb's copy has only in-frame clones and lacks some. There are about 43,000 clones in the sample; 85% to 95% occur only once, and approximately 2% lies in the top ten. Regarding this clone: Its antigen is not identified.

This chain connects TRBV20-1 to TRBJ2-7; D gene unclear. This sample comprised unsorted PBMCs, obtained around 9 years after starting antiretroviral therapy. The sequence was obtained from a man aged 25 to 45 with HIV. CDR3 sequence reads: CSATDGYQQYF. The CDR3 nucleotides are TGCAGTGCTACGGACGGATACCAGCAGTACTTC.